Shown below are 5 T cell receptor beta chains from a single sample sequenced in a study of a mutant IDH1 vaccine in newly diagnosed glioma. Profiled with immunoSEQ multiplex PCR; TCRdb holds only in-frame clones, not every one. The sample includes around 19,000 clones, roughly 86% of them seen just once. Time point described: week 23, last vaccination. The study gave 300 ug of mutant IDH1 20-mer peptide per vaccine dose, with topical imiquimod. Antigens of these TCRs are unknown. Sequencing was performed on PBMCs, taken from a glioma patient whose treatment included an IDH1 peptide vaccine. All receptors come from a man younger than 45 with glioma.

The chain couples TRBV5-1 to TRBJ2-3; no firm D call. Germline assignment: CDR1 SGHRS and CDR2 YFSETQ. The V and J ends lost 0 bases and 1 base respectively, with 9 bases between them. This CDR3 has 15 amino acids. DNA for the CDR3: TGCGCCAGCAGCTTGGGGGCGCAGGGCACAGATACGCAGTATTTT. Translating it yields CASSLGAQGTDTQYF.

This clone is medium-sized. This CDR3 reads CSVEEEEGYYGYTF. As DNA, the CDR3 is TGCAGCGTTGAAGAGGAAGAAGGGTACTATGGCTACACCTTC. The chain employs TRBV29-1 and TRBJ1-2; D is undetermined. The CDR3 sequence is 14 residues long. Germline CDR1 is SQVTM and CDR2 is ANQGSEA. V shed 0 bases and J shed 3 bases, with 11 bases lying between them.

The rearrangement links TRBV5-6 to TRBJ2-7; the D is unclear. The CDR3 is 12 amino acids. V lost 4 bases and J 12 bases, leaving 17 bases between the germline ends. Germline CDR1 is SGHDT and CDR2 is YYEEEE. In DNA form, the CDR3 reads TGTGCCAGCAGCGCCTCGCAAGGGATGGTGTACTTC. Translated, it gives CASSASQGMVYF.

The chain carries TRBV7-9 and TRBJ1-1; D unresolved. Trimming left V 4 bases short and J 4 bases short, with 7 bases between. The germline V gene has CDR1 SEHNR and CDR2 FQNEAQ (reference sequence). This CDR3 comprises 12 residues. The CDR3 DNA sequence: TGTGCCAGCAGCTCCCTTAGCACTGAAGCTTTCTTT. Amino acids: CASSSLSTEAFF. Supplemented by reference TRBV7-9 and TRBJ1-1, the full variable domain reads DTGVSQNPRHKITKRGQNVTFRCDPISEHNRLYWYRQTLGQGPEFLTYFQNEAQLEKSRLLSDRFSAERPKGSFSTLEIQRTEQGDSAMYLCASSSLSTEAFFGQGTRLTVV.

This rearrangement joins TRBV5-1 to TRBJ2-5, with a possible D match to TRBD1 (7 bases). The CDR3 runs to 16 residues. The germline V and J ends were trimmed by 1 base and 4 bases, with 17 bases remaining between them. CDR1 SGHRS and CDR2 YFSETQ come from the germline V gene. The chain's CDR3 is CASSLPSGQGGETQYF. CDR3 nucleotides: TGCGCCAGCAGCTTGCCCTCTGGGCAGGGGGGAGAGACCCAGTACTTC.